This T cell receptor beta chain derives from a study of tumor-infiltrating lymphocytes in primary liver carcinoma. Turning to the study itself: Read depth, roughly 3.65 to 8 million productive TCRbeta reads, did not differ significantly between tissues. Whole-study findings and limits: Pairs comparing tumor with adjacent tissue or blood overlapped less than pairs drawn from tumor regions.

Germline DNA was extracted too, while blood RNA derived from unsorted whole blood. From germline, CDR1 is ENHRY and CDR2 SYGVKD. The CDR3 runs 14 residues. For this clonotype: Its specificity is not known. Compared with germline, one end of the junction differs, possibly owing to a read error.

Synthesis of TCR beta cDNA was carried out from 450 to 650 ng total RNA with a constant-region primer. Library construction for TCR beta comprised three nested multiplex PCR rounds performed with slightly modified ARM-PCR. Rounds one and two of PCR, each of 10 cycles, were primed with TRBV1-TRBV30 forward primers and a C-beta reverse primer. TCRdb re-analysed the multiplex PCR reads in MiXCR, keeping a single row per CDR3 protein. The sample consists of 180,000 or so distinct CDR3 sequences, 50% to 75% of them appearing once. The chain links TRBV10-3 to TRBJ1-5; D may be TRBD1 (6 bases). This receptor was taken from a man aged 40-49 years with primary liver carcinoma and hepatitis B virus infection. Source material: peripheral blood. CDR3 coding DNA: TGTGCCATCAGGAAGGGGGAGGGAAATCAGCCCCGGCATTTT. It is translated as CAIRKGEGNQPRHF.